These T cell receptor beta chains were read from a single sample in a study of shared clonotypes between healthy human individuals. Clones were sequenced by immunoSEQ multiplex PCR, and TCRdb holds only the in-frame ones, with some missing. This sample has more than 1,200,000 clones, with about 98.5% found just once. Sequenced material: naive CD4+ T cells sorted from blood. These TCRs come from a man aged 25 to 45 in good health. Each CDR3 is given with its conserved first and last residue. The order of the fields is D gene, clone size, J gene, V gene, CDR3 protein, CDR3 DNA. A D gene is named only where the DNA matches it firmly. Clone size, where shown, is once, few, many, or a class for clones that have expanded.

NA | NA | TRBJ2-7 | TRBV19 | CASPEGRKIHEQYF | TGTGCCAGTCCGGAGGGCCGGAAGATCCACGAGCAGTACTTC
NA | NA | TRBJ2-3 | TRBV18 | CASSPDGASTDTQYF | TGTGCCAGCTCGCCCGACGGAGCTAGCACAGATACGCAGTATTTT
NA | NA | TRBJ2-1 | TRBV18 | CASSPPVGSGLNEQFF | TGTGCCAGCTCACCACCGGTTGGGTCCGGGCTAAATGAGCAGTTCTTC
NA | NA | TRBJ2-2 | TRBV5-5 | CASSLKPNTGELFF | TGTGCCAGCAGCTTGAAGCCGAACACCGGGGAGCTGTTTTTT
NA | NA | TRBJ2-1 | TRBV5-1 | CASSLRAGTGSYNEQFF | TGCGCCAGCAGCTTGCGAGCCGGGACGGGCTCCTACAATGAGCAGTTCTTC
NA | NA | TRBJ1-1 | TRBV7-9 | CASSSDRTMNTEAFF | TGTGCCAGCAGCTCTGACAGAACCATGAACACTGAAGCTTTCTTT
TRBD2 | NA | TRBJ2-5 | TRBV4-1 | CASSQGVGTSVGETQYF | TGCGCCAGCAGCCAAGGGGTCGGGACTAGCGTTGGGGAGACCCAGTACTTC
NA | once | TRBJ2-7 | TRBV7-6 | CASSPQGPYEQYF | TGTGCCAGCAGTCCACAGGGACCCTACGAGCAGTACTTC
TRBD2 | NA | TRBJ2-1 | TRBV19 | CASSIDLALAGWEQFF | TGTGCCAGTAGTATAGATCTAGCACTAGCGGGATGGGAGCAGTTCTTC
NA | NA | TRBJ2-2 | TRBV5-1 | CASSLGPGRMTGELFF | TGCGCCAGCAGCTTGGGCCCGGGACGCATGACCGGGGAGCTGTTTTTT
NA | NA | TRBJ2-5 | TRBV10-3 | CAISTTGSRETQYF | TGTGCCATCAGTACAACCGGGTCCCGAGAGACCCAGTACTTC
NA | NA | TRBJ1-5 | TRBV5-1 | CASSLSPGANQPQHF | TGCGCCAGCAGCTTGAGCCCAGGGGCGAATCAGCCCCAGCATTTT
NA | NA | TRBJ1-1 | TRBV6-5 | CASSLRRNTEAFF | TGTGCCAGCAGTTTAAGGAGGAACACTGAAGCTTTCTTT
TRBD2 | NA | TRBJ2-3 | TRBV19 | CASSISSGTPDTQYF | TGTGCCAGTAGTATCTCTAGCGGGACCCCAGATACGCAGTATTTT
NA | NA | TRBJ2-7 | TRBV6-6 | CASSYVSDSEQYF | TGTGCCAGCAGTTACGTCAGCGACTCCGAGCAGTACTTC
NA | NA | TRBJ1-1 | TRBV7-2 | CATPSPLTEAFF | TGTGCCACTCCCTCCCCCCTAACTGAAGCTTTCTTT
TRBD1 | NA | TRBJ1-1 | TRBV10-3 | CAIRVGNGQGLTEAFF | TGTGCCATCAGGGTTGGGAATGGACAGGGCTTAACTGAAGCTTTCTTT
TRBD1 | NA | TRBJ1-1 | TRBV2 | CASRGTGSSNTEAFF | TGTGCCAGCAGGGGGACAGGGTCGTCGAACACTGAAGCTTTCTTT
TRBD1 | NA | TRBJ1-3 | TRBV5-4 | CASSLRDRFRDNSGNTIYF | TGTGCCAGCAGCCTCCGGGACAGGTTTCGGGACAACTCTGGAAACACCATATATTTT
NA | NA | TRBJ2-1 | TRBV7-6 | CASSSSPNEQFF | TGTGCCAGCAGCTCTAGCCCCAATGAGCAGTTCTTC
NA | NA | TRBJ1-5 | TRBV7-2 | CASTKGNQPQHF | TGTGCCAGCACCAAGGGGAATCAGCCCCAGCATTTT
NA | NA | TRBJ1-5 | TRBV19 | CASRPAGNNQPQHF | TGTGCCAGTAGGCCCGCAGGGAATAATCAGCCCCAGCATTTT
TRBD2 | once | TRBJ2-2 | TRBV9 | CASSVDGRSGSLTGELFF | TGTGCCAGCAGCGTAGATGGACGTAGCGGGAGTCTCACCGGGGAGCTGTTTTTT
NA | NA | TRBJ2-4 | TRBV9 | CASSVQPGNIQYF | TGTGCCAGCAGCGTCCAGCCAGGAAACATTCAGTACTTC
TRBD2 | NA | TRBJ2-7 | TRBV18 | CASSPLALAGAMNEQYF | TGTGCCAGCTCACCACTAGCCCTAGCGGGAGCTATGAACGAACAGTACTTC
NA | NA | TRBJ2-3 | TRBV11-2 | CASSLLSWGRHTDTQYF | TGTGCCAGCAGCTTATTGAGTTGGGGACGTCACACAGATACGCAGTATTTT
NA | NA | TRBJ2-5 | TRBV20-1 | CSASQETQYF | TGCAGTGCTTCCCAAGAGACCCAGTACTTC